This T cell receptor beta chain was obtained from a study of OX40 agonist ivuxolimab in advanced cancers. Some background on the complete study: Ivuxolimab was a fully human IgG2 agonistic monoclonal antibody targeting the costimulatory receptor OX40 (CD134). In the dose-escalation cohort, 75% to 90% of patients were male, and the mean age was 60 years with a range of roughly 20 to 79. Peripheral TCRbeta sequencing was intended to test whether TCR sequence diversity was altered and clonal T-cell expansion was caused by ivuxolimab. The paper covers the monotherapy dose-escalation part of the phase I ivuxolimab trial, which included N ≈ 50 patients. Prior anti-PD-1, anti-PD-L1 or anti-CTLA-4 therapy was permitted, and checkpoint inhibitors had been received by 30% to 40% of dose-escalation patients. Partial responses occurred in three dose-escalation patients, of whom one had hepatocellular carcinoma and two had cutaneous melanoma. Intravenous ivuxolimab was administered to patients every 2 weeks at six dose levels: 0.01, 0.1, 0.3, 1.5, 3 and 10 mg/kg. Of the 50 or so patients in dose escalation, about 20 had hepatocellular carcinoma, about 15 had melanoma, 9 had renal cell carcinoma and 9 had head and neck cancer.

As concerns this clone: The target of this receptor is not known. It has no much larger one-base neighbor in the sample; base qualities were not kept.

For sequencing of the TCRbeta CDR3 region, genomic DNA was extracted from the sorted cells. TCRbeta CDR3 regions were sequenced using the immunoSEQ Assay. Sourced from immuneACCESS, this table was stored by TCRdb with only in-frame sequences that have V and J called. A share of the clones is absent; for the studies checked, an unresolved V gene accounts for under half, and the remainder has no known explanation. A total of some 69,000 clones appear in this sample, 75% to 95% of them only once. The top ten constitute approximately 0.58% of the sample. Study-wide conclusions, independent of this receptor: Low levels of normalized T-cell clonal expansion were also shown by some nonresponding patients. Clonal expansion of both CD4+ and CD8+ blood T cells was observed from baseline to week 6 at doses 0.1 to 3.0 mg/kg. In partial responders in the 0.1-3.0 mg/kg groups, normalized peripheral clonal expansion was found to be among the lowest, especially among CD8+ T cells. Antigen specificity was not determined for the clonally expanded peripheral T cells. After ivuxolimab, expanded clones were on average more numerous among CD8+ T cells than among CD4+ T cells.

The trial excluded patients who had a history of autoimmune disease or who were on systemic immunosuppression. Peripheral blood for TCR sequencing was collected from all dose cohorts at baseline, on cycle 4 day 1, and on cycle 7 day 1. Samples were obtained from an open-label, multicenter, first-in-human phase I dose-escalation trial of ivuxolimab. Adults with locally advanced or metastatic melanoma, renal cell, hepatocellular, or head and neck squamous cell carcinoma were enrolled in the trial. Before TCR sequencing, CD4+ T cells and CD8+ T cells from peripheral blood were sorted into separate populations. CDR1 MNHEY and CDR2 SVGAGI are derived from the germline V gene. Including cysteine and phenylalanine, the CDR3 has 15 amino acids. Only the CDR3 part of the read is kept: 45 bases, read in frame from the first base. V was cut back by 6 bases and J by 0 bases, leaving a gap of 12 bases between them.

Recombination joined TRBV6-5 with TRBJ2-4, with the D gene uncertain. This material consisted of CD4+ or CD8+ T cells sorted from blood, taken in a trial of the OX40 agonist ivuxolimab. This receptor was identified in an adult with an advanced solid tumor such as melanoma, head and neck, liver or kidney cancer. The CDR3 protein sequence reads: CASSRLAIAKNIQYF. Read as DNA, the sequence is TGTGCCAGCAGCAGACTGGCAATAGCCAAAAACATTCAGTACTTC.